Listed below are T cell receptor beta chains from one sample, sequenced in a study of shared clonotypes between healthy human individuals. The table came from immunoSEQ multiplex PCR; TCRdb's copy has only in-frame clones and leaves some out. The sample contains 2 million or so clones, roughly 95% of which appear only once. The specimen sequenced was naive CD8+ T cells sorted from blood. The receptor source for this set is a man between 18 and 35 years old in good health. Each CDR3 is given with its conserved first and last residue. A D gene is named only where the DNA matches it firmly. The size field is filled for only some rows; it gives once, few, many or a size class.

>once|TRBJ2-4|TRBV7-9|-
TGTGCCAGCAGCTTAACGGGAGAGGCCAAAAACATTCAGTACTTC
CASSLTGEAKNIQYF
>-|TRBJ2-7|TRBV5-6|-
TGTGCCAGCAGCTGGGACACCTACGAGCAGTACTTC
CASSWDTYEQYF
>-|TRBJ2-1|TRBV29-1|TRBD1
TGCAGCGTCCAAGGACAGGAAGCTTCCTACAATGAGCAGTTCTTC
CSVQGQEASYNEQFF
>-|TRBJ2-7|TRBV4-1|-
TGCGCCAGCAGCCAATTTCTCGGGGGATTTTACGAGCAGTACTTC
CASSQFLGGFYEQYF
>-|TRBJ2-1|TRBV7-9|-
TGTGCCAGCAGCTTGAGAGGGACATCGACCGGCGAGCAGTTCTTC
CASSLRGTSTGEQFF
>once|TRBJ2-1|TRBV5-1|TRBD2
TGCGCCAGCAGCTTCGTCCGGGGGGAATACAATGAGCAGTTCTTC
CASSFVRGEYNEQFF
>-|TRBJ1-5|TRBV27|-
TGTGCCAGCAGTTCGTCGACAGGCGAGGTGGATCAGCCCCAGCATTTT
CASSSSTGEVDQPQHF
>-|TRBJ2-7|TRBV5-1|TRBD2
TGCGCCAGCTCCTCGGGGGGAGAAATCTCCTACGAGCAGTACTTC
CASSSGGEISYEQYF
>once|TRBJ2-2|TRBV10-1|TRBD2
TGCGCCAGCAGTCCGTGGGGTAGCGGGAGTTTATACACCGGGGAGCTGTTTTTT
CASSPWGSGSLYTGELFF
>-|TRBJ2-7|TRBV2|TRBD2
TGTGCCAGCAGTGAAAATAGCGGGGAGACCTACGAGCAGTACTTC
CASSENSGETYEQYF
>-|TRBJ2-5|TRBV6-5|-
TGTGCCAGCAGCCACTTCCAGGACGGCCAAGAGACCCAGTACTTC
CASSHFQDGQETQYF
>-|TRBJ2-2|TRBV10-2|-
TGCGCCAGCAGTGAGTTAGGGTGGACCGGGGAGCTGTTTTTT
CASSELGWTGELFF
>-|TRBJ2-7|TRBV6-5|TRBD1
TGTGCCAGCAGTTACCCCGGGACAGGGGGCGAAAACGAGCAGTACTTC
CASSYPGTGGENEQYF
>-|TRBJ1-2|TRBV11-2|-
TGTGCCAGCAGCTCGGGGGGGGCGTCGGTGGGTGGCTATGGCTACACCTTC
CASSSGGASVGGYGYTF
>-|TRBJ1-2|TRBV6-1|-
TGTGCCTTTAGACAGGACGATGGCTACACCTTC
CAFRQDDGYTF